This T cell receptor (beta chain) was sequenced during a study of T cell responses to AZD1222 COVID-19 vaccine. As regards this clone: As yet, its antigen is unknown.

General study findings and limits: The sample set comprised mostly white British donors with more females, and clonal diversity was possibly underestimated. Scientists sampled the repertoires only once the peak T cell response had passed. An increase in Spike-specific TCR breadth and depth was observed after two AZD1222 doses.

This CDR3 has 16 residues. Germline CDR1 is SGHRS and CDR2 is YFSETQ. V shed 4 bases and J 2 bases; nucleotides not matched to a gene: 9. Repertoires were generated with immunoSEQ multiplex PCR, while TCRdb's copy carries only in-frame clones and drops some. The top ten hold about 3.5% of the sample, which has roughly 200,000 clones, approximately 93% seen once. The clonotype comes from an adult who received the AZD1222 COVID-19 vaccine. This specimen consisted of peripheral blood, obtained 28 days after the second AZD1222 dose. The genes are TRBV5-1 and TRBJ2-3; 8 nucleotides agree with TRBD2. The chain's CDR3 is CASSGPTSVDTDTQYF. The CDR3 nucleotides are TGCGCCAGCAGCGGACCGACTAGCGTTGACACAGATACGCAGTATTTT.